Listed here is a single TCR beta chain. What it binds is unknown. Germline CDR1 reads SNHLY; CDR2 reads FYNNEI. The length of the CDR3 is 15 residues. Trimming removed 1 base from V and 3 bases from J, with 12 bases in between. Amplification used 60 Vbeta primers and 13 Jbeta primers. The data were produced by immunoSEQ multiplex PCR, yet TCRdb's version contains in-frame clones alone and is incomplete. The sample holds around 68,000 clones, around 68% seen once. The data are from a study of cytomegalovirus exposure and HLA in healthy donors. General study findings and limits: It was reportedly the case that the classifier diagnosed cytomegalovirus status with high specificity and sensitivity. The likely origin of a cluster of highly shared sequence variants was a sequencing artifact.

Donors likely had unrecorded immune exposures despite being nominally healthy when sampled. This clonotype originated in a woman aged 30 to 39 in good health and CMV-seronegative. The gene calls are TRBV2 and TRBJ1-2; D is possibly TRBD1 (5 bases). Sequenced input: PBMCs. The CDR3 here is CASSEGGRGDYGYTF. The CDR3 nucleotides are TGTGCCAGCAGTGAAGGTGGGAGGGGCGACTATGGCTACACCTTC.